This T cell receptor (beta chain) was captured by sequencing in a study of shared clonotypes between healthy human individuals. Whole-study results and caveats: Sequencing depth was expected to influence donor clonotype sharing.

In the naive CD8 group, cells lacked CD45RO and were positively selected for CCR7, so terminally differentiated effector memory CD45RA+ cells were left out. Notes on this clone: No antigen is known for it.

With 9 bases removed from V and 7 bases from J, the gap between germline ends came to 16 bases. The CDR3 length is 12 residues. The germline gives CDR1 LGHNT, CDR2 FRNRAP. The repertoire was sequenced with immunoSEQ multiplex PCR; TCRdb's copy has only in-frame clones and lacks some. The sample contains 800,000 to 950,000 clones, just over 95% of which appear only once. V is TRBV12-5 and J is TRBJ2-7, with TRBD2 as a possible D gene (6 bases). This receptor was obtained from a man between 25 and 39 years old in good health. The sample was naive CD8+ T cells sorted from blood. In nucleotides, the CDR3 is TGTGCTAGAGCTAGGAGGGCAAAAGAGCAGTACTTC. Its protein is CARARRAKEQYF.